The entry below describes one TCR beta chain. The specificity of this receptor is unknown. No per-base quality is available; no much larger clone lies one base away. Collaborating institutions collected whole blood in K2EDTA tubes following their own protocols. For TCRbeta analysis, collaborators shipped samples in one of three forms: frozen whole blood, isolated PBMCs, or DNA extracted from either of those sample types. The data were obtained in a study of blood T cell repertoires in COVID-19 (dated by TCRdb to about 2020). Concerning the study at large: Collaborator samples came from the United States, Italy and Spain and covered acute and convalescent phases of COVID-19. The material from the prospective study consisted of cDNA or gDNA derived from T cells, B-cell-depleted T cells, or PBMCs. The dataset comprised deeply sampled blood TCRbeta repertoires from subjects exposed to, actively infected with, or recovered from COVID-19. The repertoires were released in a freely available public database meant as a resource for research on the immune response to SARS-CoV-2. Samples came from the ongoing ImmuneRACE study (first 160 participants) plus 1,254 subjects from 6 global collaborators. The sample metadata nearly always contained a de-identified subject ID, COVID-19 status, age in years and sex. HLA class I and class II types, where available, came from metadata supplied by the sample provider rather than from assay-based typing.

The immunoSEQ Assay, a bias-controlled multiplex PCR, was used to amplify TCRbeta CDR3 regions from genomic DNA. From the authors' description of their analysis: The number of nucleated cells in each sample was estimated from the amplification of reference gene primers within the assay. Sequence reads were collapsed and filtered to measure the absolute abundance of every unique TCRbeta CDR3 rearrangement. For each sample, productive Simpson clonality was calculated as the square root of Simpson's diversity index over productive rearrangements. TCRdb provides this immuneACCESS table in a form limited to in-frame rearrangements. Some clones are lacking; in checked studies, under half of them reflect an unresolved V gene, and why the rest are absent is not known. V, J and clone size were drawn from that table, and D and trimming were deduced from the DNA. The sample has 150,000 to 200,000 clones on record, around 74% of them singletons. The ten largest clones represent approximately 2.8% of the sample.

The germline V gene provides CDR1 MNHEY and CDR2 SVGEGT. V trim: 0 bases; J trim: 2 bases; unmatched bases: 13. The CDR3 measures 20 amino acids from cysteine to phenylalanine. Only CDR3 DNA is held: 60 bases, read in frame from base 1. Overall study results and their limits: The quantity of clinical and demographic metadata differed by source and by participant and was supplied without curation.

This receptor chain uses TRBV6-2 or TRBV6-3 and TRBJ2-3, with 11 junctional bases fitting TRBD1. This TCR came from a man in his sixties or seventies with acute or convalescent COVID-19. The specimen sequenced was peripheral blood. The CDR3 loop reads CASSYSWTGGAYLSTDTQYF. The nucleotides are TGTGCCAGCAGTTACTCTTGGACAGGGGGCGCTTATCTCTCCACAGATACGCAGTATTTT.